The 30 T cell receptor beta chains below all came from one sample that was sequenced in a study of cytomegalovirus exposure and HLA in healthy donors (TCRdb year 2017). Receptor amplification or capture employed the immunoSEQ multiplex PCR assay. For the multiplex PCR, a mixture combining 60 forward primers for TCR Vbeta segments and 13 reverse primers for TCR Jbeta segments was used. Not all clones reach the TCRdb copy of this immuneACCESS table, which keeps in-frame sequences only. Checked studies attribute under half of the gap to unresolved V genes and leave the rest unexplained. The sample contains 150,000 to 200,000 clones, approximately 81% of them found a single time. The top ten hold approximately 2% of the sample. Sequenced material: PBMCs. Source of these receptors: a man between 18 and 29 years old in good health and CMV-seropositive.

The chain carries TRBV7-9 and TRBJ2-1; TRBD1 aligns across 7 bases. The V and J ends lost 4 bases and 8 bases, in that order; junction bases with no gene match: 8. Germline V CDR1 and CDR2: SEHNR, FQNEAQ (reference sequence). This CDR3 region has 14 residues. CDR3 in amino acids: CASSSWTGGDEQFF. In DNA, the CDR3 is TGTGCCAGCAGCTCCTGGACAGGTGGCGATGAGCAGTTCTTC.

The chain uses TRBV7-2 and TRBJ2-3; TRBD2 aligns across 12 bases. The CDR3 length is 15 residues. CDR1 and CDR2 from the germline V gene are SGHTA and FQGNSA. V gave up 5 bases and J gave up 4 bases; unmatched junction bases: 4. Here the CDR3 reads CASSASGGAADTQYF. The CDR3 bases are TGTGCCAGCAGCGCTAGCGGGGGGGCAGCAGATACGCAGTATTTT.

The CDR3 DNA is TGCAGCGTTGCAGGACAGTTCTATGGCTACACCTTC. Protein sequence: CSVAGQFYGYTF. The rearrangement joins TRBV29-1 to TRBJ1-2; weak D call: TRBD1 (6 bases). There are 12 residues in the CDR3. Germline V lookup: CDR1 SQVTM, CDR2 ANQGSEA. The V and J ends lost 4 bases and 4 bases respectively, with 10 bases between them. The full variable domain, its missing parts supplied by reference TRBV29-1 and TRBJ1-2, is SAVISQKPSRDICQRGTSLTIQCQVDSQVTMMFWYRQQPGQSLTLIATANQGSEATYESGFVIDKFPISRPNLTFSTLTVSNMSPEDSSIYLCSVAGQFYGYTFGSGTRLTVV.

The gene calls are TRBV10-1 and TRBJ2-3; maybe TRBD2 (5 bases). The germline V and J ends were trimmed by 8 bases and 0 bases, with 9 bases remaining between them. Germline CDR1 is WNHNN and CDR2 is SYGVQD (reference sequence). There are 13 residues in the CDR3. CDR3 region: CASLRTSTDTQYF. CDR3 nucleotides: TGCGCCAGCCTTCGGACTAGCACAGATACGCAGTATTTT.

This clone has a handful of counts. The genes are TRBV6-5 and TRBJ1-3, with unresolved D. The CDR3 extends over 14 amino acids. V was shortened by 8 bases and J by 4 bases, with 15 bases between the two germline ends. Germline CDR1 is MNHEY and CDR2 is SVGAGI. The CDR3 DNA sequence: TGTGCCAGCGGAGAGACGGTATCAGGAAACACCATATATTTT. It translates to CASGETVSGNTIYF.

The rearrangement joins TRBV7-6 to TRBJ2-3; 14 bases are shared with TRBD2. Germline trimming cut 5 bases from V and 3 bases from J; bases unmatched to any gene: 10. Germline V lookup: CDR1 SGHVS, CDR2 FNYEAQ. The CDR3 length is 18 residues. The CDR3 here is CASSPTGTSGGLTDTQYF. The CDR3 region has the DNA TGTGCCAGCAGCCCTACCGGGACTAGCGGGGGATTGACAGATACGCAGTATTTT.

V is TRBV11-1 and J is TRBJ1-2, with TRBD1 matching over 7 bases. V was pared by 5 bases and J by 5 bases, with 8 bases of the junction left unmatched. Germline-derived CDR1 and CDR2 are SGHAT and FQDESV (reference sequence). This CDR3 has 14 amino acids. CDR3 DNA: TGTGCCAGCAGCCGAGGGGGCGCAAAGTATGGCTACACCTTC. Amino acids: CASSRGGAKYGYTF. Together with reference TRBV11-1 and TRBJ1-2, the CDR3 gives the full variable domain: EAEVAQSPRYKITEKSQAVAFWCDPISGHATLYWYRQILGQGPELLVQFQDESVVDDSQLPKDRFSAERLKGVDSTLKIQPAELGDSAMYLCASSRGGAKYGYTFGSGTRLTVV.

The rearrangement joins TRBV11-3 to TRBJ1-2; D ambiguous. The ends were cut back, 4 bases at V and 5 bases at J, with 8 bases in the middle. The CDR3 extends over 12 amino acids. Germline CDR1 SGHNT, CDR2 YENEEA. In DNA, the CDR3 is TGTGCCAGCAGCTCCAGTCGATATGGCTACACCTTC. It specifies CASSSSRYGYTF. Together with reference TRBV11-3 and TRBJ1-2, the CDR3 gives the full variable domain: EAGVVQSPRYKIIEKKQPVAFWCNPISGHNTLYWYLQNLGQGPELLIRYENEEAVDDSQLPKDRFSAERLKGVDSTLKIQPAELGDSAVYLCASSSSRYGYTFGSGTRLTVV.

The chain carries TRBV5-8 and TRBJ2-7, with D perhaps matching TRBD2 (5 bases). CDR3 length: 14 residues. V gave up 0 bases and J gave up 3 bases, with 10 bases separating them. Looked up from germline, CDR1 is SGHTS and CDR2 is YDEGEE. The CDR3 sequence is CASSLDGDYYEQYF. CDR3 bases: TGTGCCAGCAGCTTGGACGGGGATTACTACGAGCAGTACTTC. The complete variable domain, with remaining parts taken from reference TRBV5-8 and TRBJ2-7, reads EAGVTQSPTHLIKTRGQQATLRCSPISGHTSVYWYQQALGLGLQFLLWYDEGEERNRGNFPPRFSGRQFPNYSSELNVNALELEDSALYLCASSLDGDYYEQYFGPGTRLTVT.

The DNA for the CDR3 is TGCGCCAGCAGCCAAGATTTGGGGCCCGGAAACACCATATATTTT. This codes for CASSQDLGPGNTIYF. The rearrangement uses TRBV4-3 and TRBJ1-3, with D maybe TRBD1 (5 bases). This CDR3 comprises 15 residues. CDR1 is LGHNA and CDR2 is YSLEER in the germline V gene. The V end was cut by 0 bases, the J end by 4 bases, with 10 bases between.

This clone was observed a single time. The chain combines TRBV7-2 with TRBJ1-2; weak D call: TRBD1 (5 bases). CDR1 is SGHTA, CDR2 FQGNSA, per germline. This CDR3 is built from 14 residues. V was pared by 3 bases and J by 6 bases, with 14 bases between. In DNA, the CDR3 is TGTGCCAGCAGCTTTAACCAGGGCCCGGATGGCTACACCTTC. As protein: CASSFNQGPDGYTF.

This rearrangement joins TRBV27 to TRBJ1-1; D uncertain. Germline values: CDR1 MNHEY, CDR2 SMNVEV (reference sequence). V was shortened by 2 bases and J by 5 bases, with 9 bases between the two germline ends. The CDR3 extends over 13 amino acids. Written as DNA, the CDR3 is TGTGCCAGCAGTTTAGGTGGGAGGACTGAAGCTTTCTTT. This codes for CASSLGGRTEAFF.

J is TRBJ2-4 and V is TRBV5-1; D is perhaps TRBD1 (6 bases). The CDR3 extends over 16 amino acids. The V and J ends lost 4 bases and 0 bases respectively, with 14 bases between them. Looked up from germline, CDR1 is SGHRS and CDR2 is YFSETQ. CDR3 region: CASSPRDNLAKNIQYF. CDR3 DNA: TGCGCCAGCAGCCCCCGGGACAACTTAGCCAAAAACATTCAGTACTTC.

The chain recombines TRBV7-9 with TRBJ1-1, with TRBD1 matching over 7 bases. Germline CDR1 reads SEHNR; CDR2 reads FQNEAQ (reference sequence). This CDR3 contains 15 residues. Trimming took 4 bases from V and 8 from J; bases not matched to a gene: 13. CDR3 nucleotides: TGTGCCAGCAGCTCCCAAGGGGGCAGCCTCACCGAAGCTTTCTTT. As protein: CASSSQGGSLTEAFF.

This rearrangement joins TRBV6-1 to TRBJ1-5; D is undetermined. The CDR3 is 16 amino acids. V lost 4 bases, J lost 0 bases, and 13 bases lay in between. CDR1 is MNHNS, CDR2 SASEGT, per germline. Here the CDR3 reads CASSGPTGLSNQPQHF. The CDR3 DNA sequence: TGTGCCAGCAGTGGCCCCACCGGTCTTAGCAATCAGCCCCAGCATTTT.

This chain links TRBV5-6 with TRBJ2-2; TRBD1 aligns across 7 bases. Germline assignment: CDR1 SGHDT and CDR2 YYEEEE. CDR3 size: 13 residues. V was pared by 4 bases and J by 6 bases, with 3 bases of the junction left unmatched. CDR3 coding DNA: TGTGCCAGCAGCCGGGACAGACCCGGGGAGCTGTTTTTT. It specifies CASSRDRPGELFF.

Concerning this clone: At one boundary the junction diverges from the germline segment, which might be a read error. The gene calls are TRBV4-1 and TRBJ2-7, with D perhaps TRBD2 (7 bases). The CDR3 consists of 17 residues. Germline CDR1 reads MGHRA; CDR2 reads YSYEKL. As DNA, the CDR3 is TGCGCCAGCAGCCAAGTACCCCAGGCGGGGGCTTCCTACGGGCAGTACTTC. It encodes CASSQVPQAGASYGQYF.

The CDR3 region has the DNA TGTGCCACCAAAGGAGGGAGATCGTTTTCACCCCTCCACTTT. It encodes CATKGGRSFSPLHF. The V call is TRBV15, the J call TRBJ1-6; D uncertain. Germline CDR1 LNHNV, CDR2 YYDKDF (reference sequence). This CDR3 has 14 amino acids. V was cut by 7 bases and J by 9 bases, with 16 bases left in between. The full variable domain, completed using reference TRBV15 and TRBJ1-6, is DAMVIQNPRYQVTQFGKPVTLSCSQTLNHNVMYWYQQKSSQAPKLLFHYYDKDFNNEADTPDNFQSRRPNTSFCFLDIRSPGLGDTAMYLCATKGGRSFSPLHFGNGTRLTVT.

This clone was detected once. The chain is built from TRBV2 and TRBJ1-3, with 9 positions matching TRBD1. Germline V gives CDR1 SNHLY, CDR2 FYNNEI. The CDR3 extends over 17 amino acids. After removal of 2 bases from V and 2 bases from J, the junction contained 7 bases not matched to a gene. The CDR3 DNA reads as TGTGCCAGCAGTGAATATGGGACAGGGTCCCCTGGAAACACCATATATTTT. Residues: CASSEYGTGSPGNTIYF. The variable domain in full, completed from reference TRBV2 and TRBJ1-3, reads EPEVTQTPSHQVTQMGQEVILRCVPISNHLYFYWYRQILGQKVEFLVSFYNNEISEKSEIFDDQFSVERPDGSNFTLKIRSTKLEDSAMYFCASSEYGTGSPGNTIYFGEGSWLTVV.

V usage is TRBV7-9 and J usage is TRBJ2-3; 9 bases match TRBD2. Germline V gives CDR1 SEHNR, CDR2 FQNEAQ (reference sequence). The J segment lost 0 bases and the V segment lost 4 bases, leaving 11 bases of the junction unmatched. The CDR3 covers 18 residues. The CDR3 is CASSSPRGGKGSTDTQYF. In DNA, the CDR3 is TGTGCCAGCAGCTCCCCGCGGGGGGGCAAGGGGAGCACAGATACGCAGTATTTT.

Points on this clone: Other nucleotide sequences in the sample specify the same CDR3. The rearrangement links TRBV19 to TRBJ2-2, with D unclear. CDR1 is LNHDA and CDR2 is SQIVND in the germline V gene (reference sequence). The CDR3 is made up of 13 amino acids. V lost 1 base to trimming and J lost 6 bases, with 6 bases between them. The DNA for the CDR3 is TGTGCCAGTAGTATAGTTGGAGCCGGGGAGCTGTTTTTT. Translation gives CASSIVGAGELFF.

The chain combines TRBV10-3 with TRBJ2-7; 10 nucleotides line up with TRBD1. Germline V gene sequence: CDR1 ENHRY, CDR2 SYGVKD. The CDR3 runs to 14 residues. Germline trimming cut 4 bases from V and 3 bases from J; bases unmatched to any gene: 3. The CDR3 sequence: CAISGGDRGYEQYF. Here the CDR3 DNA reads TGTGCCATCAGTGGGGGGGACAGGGGCTACGAGCAGTACTTC.

The chain carries TRBV9 and TRBJ1-2, with 7 bases lining up with TRBD1. This CDR3 contains 16 residues. CDR1 is SGDLS and CDR2 is YYNGEE in the germline V gene. V was clipped by 1 base and J by 5 bases; unmatched bases: 11. CDR3: CASSVSDRTRGYGYTF. The CDR3 bases are TGTGCCAGCAGCGTATCCGACAGGACCAGGGGGTATGGCTACACCTTC.

About this clone itself: Within the sample, other DNA sequences also encode this same CDR3. V is TRBV30 and J is TRBJ2-1; 7 nucleotides match TRBD1. This CDR3 has 14 residues. The germline V gene encodes CDR1 GTSNPN and CDR2 SVGIG (reference sequence). V lost 6 bases and J lost 0; bases outside the gene matches: 5. The chain's CDR3 is CACKGASSYNEQFF. DNA of the CDR3: TGTGCCTGCAAGGGGGCGAGCTCCTACAATGAGCAGTTCTTC. The entire variable domain, with the rest obtained from reference TRBV30 and TRBJ2-1, is as follows: SQTIHQWPATLVQPVGSPLSLECTVEGTSNPNLYWYRQAAGRGLQLLFYSVGIGQISSEVPQNLSASRPQDRQFILSSKKLLLSDSGFYLCACKGASSYNEQFFGPGTRLTVL.

This clone was picked up a small number of times. The chain joins TRBV7-2 to TRBJ2-5; 8 nucleotides match TRBD2. The CDR3 runs to 16 residues. The germline V gene encodes CDR1 SGHTA and CDR2 FQGNSA. Trimming removed 0 bases from V and 5 bases from J; junction bases left unmatched: 8. This chain's CDR3 is CASSLARRGGAETQYF. Written as DNA, the CDR3 is TGTGCCAGCAGCTTAGCGAGACGGGGGGGCGCGGAGACCCAGTACTTC.

About this clone itself: The junction and the germline gene differ at one end; a read error may be behind it. This chain uses TRBV6-5 with TRBJ1-1; no firm D call. The CDR3 runs 13 residues. Per germline, CDR1 MNHEY and CDR2 SVGAGI. CDR3 nucleotide sequence: TGTGCCGGCAGTTCCGCGATCCCTGCCGAAGCTTTCTTT. This codes for CAGSSAIPAEAFF.

The genes are TRBV27 and TRBJ1-3; D is ambiguous. The CDR3 is 16 residues long. The germline V gene has CDR1 MNHEY and CDR2 SMNVEV (reference sequence). The V end was cut by 6 bases, the J end by 0 bases, with 15 bases between. The CDR3 reads CASSYSYYTSGNTIYF. CDR3 bases: TGTGCCAGCAGCTACAGTTATTACACCTCTGGAAACACCATATATTTT.

The chain's CDR3 is CASGLRSEYTGELFF. Here the CDR3 DNA reads TGTGCTAGTGGTTTGCGCAGCGAGTACACCGGGGAGCTGTTTTTT. The chain joins TRBV12-5 to TRBJ2-2; D remains unclear. V lost 2 bases to trimming and J lost 3 bases, with 10 bases between them. Germline CDR1 reads LGHNT; CDR2 reads FRNRAP. The CDR3 runs 15 residues. The whole variable domain, filled in from reference TRBV12-5 and TRBJ2-2, reads DARVTQTPRHKVTEMGQEVTMRCQPILGHNTVFWYRQTMMQGLELLAYFRNRAPLDDSGMPKDRFSAEMPDATLATLKIQPSEPRDSAVYFCASGLRSEYTGELFFGEGSRLTVL.

This chain uses TRBV18 with TRBJ2-7; D not certain. The V end was cut by 6 bases, the J end by 3 bases, with 18 bases between. Germline V gives CDR1 KGHSH, CDR2 LQKENI. There are 15 residues in the CDR3. CDR3: CASSLRSVPNYEQYF. In DNA form, the CDR3 reads TGTGCCAGCTCGTTGCGTTCCGTTCCGAACTACGAGCAGTACTTC.

On this clone itself: At one end, the junction sequence differs from germline, possibly due to a read error. This chain links TRBV6-4 with TRBJ2-2, with a weak D call TRBD2 (6 bases). Per germline, CDR1 MRHNA and CDR2 SNTAGT. This CDR3 has 14 amino acids. The CDR3 loop reads CASSDSTGTGGLFF. CDR3 nucleotide sequence: TGTGCCAGCAGTGACTCGACGGGCACCGGGGGGCTGTTTTTT.